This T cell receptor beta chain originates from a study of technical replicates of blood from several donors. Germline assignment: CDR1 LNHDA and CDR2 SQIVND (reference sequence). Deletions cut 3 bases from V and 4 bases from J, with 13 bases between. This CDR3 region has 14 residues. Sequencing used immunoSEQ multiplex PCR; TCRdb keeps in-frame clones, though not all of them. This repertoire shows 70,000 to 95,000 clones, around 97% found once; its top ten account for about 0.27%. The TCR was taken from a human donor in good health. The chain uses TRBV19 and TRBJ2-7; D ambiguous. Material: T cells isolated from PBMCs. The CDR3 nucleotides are TGTGCCAGTAGTATCAACAGTCCCTATTACGAGCAGTACTTC. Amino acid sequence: CASSINSPYYEQYF.